This passage covers 27 T cell receptor beta chains from one sample sequenced in a study of blood T cell repertoires in COVID-19. Sequencing used immunoSEQ multiplex PCR; TCRdb keeps in-frame clones, though not all of them. The sample has a few hundred thousand clones; over 65% are singletons. The sample consisted of peripheral blood. The source of these receptors is a human donor with acute or convalescent COVID-19. The donor label of this sample is uncertain.

This rearrangement joins TRBV7-6 to TRBJ2-3; 8 bases are a match to TRBD2. This CDR3 comprises 16 residues. The V and J ends lost 5 bases and 4 bases, in that order; junction bases with no gene match: 11. Germline V gives CDR1 SGHVS, CDR2 FNYEAQ. The CDR3 DNA sequence: TGTGCCAGCAGCCAGAGGGCGGGAGGAGGGGCAGATACGCAGTATTTT. The encoded protein is CASSQRAGGGADTQYF.

The CDR3 protein is CASSQGRVVSPLHF. CDR3 nucleotides: TGTGCCAGCAGCCAAGGCAGGGTGGTTTCACCCCTCCACTTT. The chain uses TRBV3-1 (or the pseudogene TRBV3-2) and TRBJ1-6; D possibly corresponds to TRBD1 (5 bases). With 1 base removed from V and 9 bases from J, the gap between germline ends came to 10 bases. The CDR3 covers 14 residues. CDR1 LGHDT and CDR2 YNNKEL come from the germline V gene (reference sequence).

J is TRBJ1-6 and V is TRBV19; 7 bases align to TRBD1. The V gene end was trimmed by 6 bases and the J gene end by 4 bases; junction bases not matched to a gene: 3. CDR3 length: 14 amino acids. CDR1 and CDR2 (germline): LNHDA, SQIVND (reference sequence). In nucleotides, the CDR3 is TGTGCCAGTAGGTTGACAGGGTATAATTCACCCCTCCACTTT. Translation gives CASRLTGYNSPLHF.

The table lists this clone with a few counts. The chain combines TRBV5-6 with TRBJ2-1, with 9 positions matching TRBD2. The CDR3 contains 16 residues. Germline loops: CDR1 SGHDT, CDR2 YYEEEE. V was clipped by 3 bases and J by 3 bases; unmatched bases: 7. CDR3 in amino acids: CASSSLASGVYNEQFF. CDR3 sequence (DNA): TGTGCCAGCAGCTCTCTCGCTAGCGGGGTCTACAATGAGCAGTTCTTC. Based on the CDR3 plus reference TRBV5-6 and TRBJ2-1, the full variable domain is DAGVTQSPTHLIKTRGQQVTLRCSPKSGHDTVSWYQQALGQGPQFIFQYYEEEERQRGNFPDRFSGHQFPNYSSELNVNALLLGDSALYLCASSSLASGVYNEQFFGPGTRLTVL.

This clone was recorded a few times. V and J are TRBV6-5 and TRBJ2-3; the D gene is possibly TRBD2 (6 bases). The CDR3 is 13 residues long. Trimming stripped 4 bases from V and 2 bases from J, with 7 bases between. CDR1 is MNHEY and CDR2 is SVGAGI in the germline V gene. The CDR3 reads CASSSGVTDTQYF. The CDR3 DNA is TGTGCCAGCAGTTCGGGGGTCACAGATACGCAGTATTTT.

The chain uses TRBV2 and TRBJ2-7; 7 bases line up with TRBD2. The CDR3 sequence is 11 residues long. Germline CDR1 SNHLY, CDR2 FYNNEI. J lost 6 bases, V lost 8 bases, and 4 bases had no gene match. The DNA of the CDR3 is TGTGCCAGCTTGGGAGGGACCGAGCAGTACTTC. Residues: CASLGGTEQYF.

This chain joins TRBV11-2 and TRBJ2-1, with 7 bases lining up with TRBD2. CDR1 and CDR2 (germline): SGHAT, FQNNGV. The CDR3 is made up of 15 amino acids. J was trimmed by 4 bases and V by 4 bases; bases with no gene match: 7. The CDR3: CASSSLRGMYNEQFF. The CDR3 DNA reads TGTGCCAGCAGCTCCCTGCGGGGGATGTACAATGAGCAGTTCTTC.

V is TRBV28 and J is TRBJ1-6; D call uncertain. Germline CDR1 reads MDHEN; CDR2 reads SYDVKM. The CDR3 spans 11 residues. V lost 3 bases and J lost 13, with 7 bases in between. The CDR3 sequence: CASSLRPPLHF. The CDR3 DNA reads TGTGCCAGCAGTTTGCGGCCGCCCCTCCACTTT.

The V and J genes are TRBV29-1 and TRBJ1-1; tentatively, D is TRBD1 (5 bases). This CDR3 region has 12 residues. The V end lost 2 bases, the J end lost 4 bases, and 8 bases lay between the germline ends. Germline CDR1 is SQVTM and CDR2 is ANQGSEA. CDR3 nucleotides: TGCAGCGTTGAACGGGGGACCACTGAAGCTTTCTTT. Residues: CSVERGTTEAFF.

J is TRBJ2-5 and V is TRBV6-5, with D perhaps matching TRBD1 (5 bases). Germline V CDR1 and CDR2: MNHEY, SVGAGI. The CDR3 spans 14 residues. The germline V and J ends were trimmed by 6 bases and 4 bases, with 15 bases remaining between them. The CDR3 DNA is TGTGCCAGCAGCGTTACAGGAATGTCAGAGACCCAGTACTTC. Its translation: CASSVTGMSETQYF.

CDR3 coding DNA: TGTGCCAGCAGTGGGCGGGGGGAAGTTTGGAATGAGCAGTTCTTC. Residues: CASSGRGEVWNEQFF. The V call is TRBV2, the J call TRBJ2-1, with TRBD2 identical over 8 bases. The germline V gene has CDR1 SNHLY and CDR2 FYNNEI. This CDR3 has 15 residues. With 4 bases clipped from V and 7 bases from J, the junction kept 9 bases outside the gene matches.

The chain recombines TRBV19 with TRBJ2-7; D perhaps matches TRBD1 (5 bases). This CDR3 has 15 amino acids. CDR1 is LNHDA, CDR2 SQIVND, per germline (reference sequence). Trimming stripped 2 bases from V and 9 bases from J, with 20 bases between. The CDR3 nucleotides read TGTGCCAGTAGTATATCGGCCAGGGCCGATACCGGGCAGTACTTC. Encoded protein: CASSISARADTGQYF. The variable domain in full, completed from reference TRBV19 and TRBJ2-7, reads DGGITQSPKYLFRKEGQNVTLSCEQNLNHDAMYWYRQDPGQGLRLIYYSQIVNDFQKGDIAEGYSVSREKKESFPLTVTSAQKNPTAFYLCASSISARADTGQYFGPGTRLTVT.

In DNA form, the CDR3 reads TGTGCCAGCAGCTTAGGATCGACTAGCGGGGGGTTTGAGCAGTTCTTC. Translation: CASSLGSTSGGFEQFF. The gene calls are TRBV7-2 and TRBJ2-1; TRBD2 matches 13 bases. J gave up 9 bases and V 1 base, and 6 bases lay outside the gene matches. The CDR3 contains 16 residues. CDR1 is SGHTA, CDR2 FQGNSA, per germline. Full variable domain (missing parts from reference TRBV7-2 and TRBJ2-1): GAGVSQSPSNKVTEKGKDVELRCDPISGHTALYWYRQSLGQGLEFLIYFQGNSAPDKSGLPSDRFSAERTGGSVSTLTIQRTQQEDSAVYLCASSLGSTSGGFEQFFGPGTRLTVL.

There are a few counts of this clone. The chain links TRBV18 to TRBJ1-2; 8 positions agree with TRBD1. J was trimmed by 6 bases and V by 4 bases; bases with no gene match: 4. The CDR3 contains 13 residues. Germline-derived CDR1 and CDR2 are KGHSH and LQKENI. This chain's CDR3 is CASSQDRVHGYTF. CDR3 in DNA: TGTGCCAGCTCACAGGACAGGGTACATGGCTACACCTTC.

The chain carries TRBV15 and TRBJ1-4; 8 bases are a match to TRBD1. V shed 5 bases, J shed 8 bases, and the junction held 7 bases outside the gene matches. Germline V gives CDR1 LNHNV, CDR2 YYDKDF (reference sequence). This CDR3 is 14 amino acids long. DNA of the CDR3: TGTGCCACCAGCTTAACAGGGGGTGGGGAAAAACTGTTTTTT. Protein product: CATSLTGGGEKLFF.

In this sample, this clone turned up once. The chain recombines TRBV30 with TRBJ1-6, with D unresolved. V dropped 3 bases and J dropped 7 bases, with 13 bases sitting between them. This CDR3 has 14 amino acids. The germline CDR1 and CDR2 sequences are GTSNPN and SVGIG (reference sequence). The CDR3 loop reads CAWSDEVWNSPLHF. The CDR3 DNA sequence: TGTGCCTGGAGCGATGAGGTTTGGAATTCACCCCTCCACTTT.

The chain links TRBV5-8 to TRBJ2-7; D uncertain. V was cut by 9 bases and J by 4 bases, with 8 bases left in between. The length of the CDR3 is 10 residues. Germline V gives CDR1 SGHTS, CDR2 YDEGEE. This chain's CDR3 is CATQLYEQYF. In DNA form, the CDR3 reads TGTGCCACCCAACTATACGAGCAGTACTTC.

With respect to this clone: Additional DNA sequences in this sample encode the identical CDR3. This sequence joins TRBV20-1 and TRBJ2-7, with 7 positions matching TRBD2. Trimming removed 5 bases from V and 4 bases from J; junction bases left unmatched: 2. The germline V gene encodes CDR1 DFQATT and CDR2 SNEGSKA (reference sequence). The CDR3 covers 11 residues. This chain's CDR3 is CSAAGDYEQYF. Here the CDR3 DNA reads TGCAGTGCTGCGGGGGATTACGAGCAGTACTTC.

The gene calls are TRBV19 and TRBJ2-1; 8 bases fit TRBD2. CDR3 length: 15 amino acids. V dropped 5 bases and J dropped 8; count of bases not matched to a gene: 11. The germline CDR1 and CDR2 sequences are LNHDA and SQIVND (reference sequence). CDR3 region: CASSPFERETDEQFF. The CDR3 DNA reads TGTGCCAGTAGTCCCTTCGAGCGGGAGACGGATGAGCAGTTCTTC.

The rearrangement uses TRBV6-4 and TRBJ1-1; no clear D gene. CDR1 and CDR2 from the germline V gene are MRHNA and SNTAGT. This CDR3 comprises 14 residues. Trimming shortened V by 6 bases and J by 6 bases, and 17 bases separated the two germline ends. CDR3 DNA sequence: TGTGCCAGCAGAGCTACCTCCCCCGGTGCTGAAGCTTTCTTT. Translation: CASRATSPGAEAFF.

The chain couples TRBV28 to TRBJ1-1, with D possibly TRBD1 on 6 matching bases. In germline, CDR1 is MDHEN, CDR2 SYDVKM. The CDR3 loop spans 14 amino acids. Trimming took off 3 bases at V and 0 bases at J, with 8 bases between the two ends. The CDR3 sequence is CASSLGHLNTEAFF. CDR3 sequence (DNA): TGTGCCAGCAGTTTGGGACACCTGAACACTGAAGCTTTCTTT.

A few counts support this clone. CDR3 nucleotides: TGTGCCAGTAGTATATCAGGGATACCGGATGGCTACACCTTC. It yields the protein CASSISGIPDGYTF. The J gene is TRBJ1-2, the V gene TRBV19; TRBD1 might be the D (5 bases). CDR3 length: 14 amino acids. V lost 2 bases, J lost 6 bases, and 13 bases lay in between. Germline assignment: CDR1 LNHDA and CDR2 SQIVND (reference sequence).

The chain is built from TRBV28 and TRBJ1-1, with D possibly matching TRBD1 (5 bases). Germline V gene lookup returns CDR1 MDHEN and CDR2 SYDVKM. The CDR3 loop spans 15 amino acids. Deletions cut 1 base from V and 1 base from J, with 10 bases between. CDR3 sequence reads: CASSLYTRENTEAFF. For the CDR3, the DNA is TGTGCCAGCAGTTTATATACCAGGGAGAACACTGAAGCTTTCTTT.

V and J are TRBV5-5 and TRBJ1-2; 9 bases align to TRBD1. Germline values: CDR1 SGHKS, CDR2 YYEKEE (reference sequence). The CDR3 sequence is 14 residues long. V trimming: 4 bases; J trimming: 5 bases; junction bases outside the gene matches: 6. The CDR3 bases are TGTGCCAGCAGCCTGGGGACAGGGAGATATGGCTACACCTTC. It yields the protein CASSLGTGRYGYTF.

V usage is TRBV7-2 and J usage is TRBJ2-1, with 8 bases aligning to TRBD1. The CDR3 has 15 residues. In germline, CDR1 is SGHTA, CDR2 FQGNSA. Germline trimming cut 6 bases from V and 0 bases from J; bases unmatched to any gene: 4. This chain's CDR3 is CASRDRVLSYNEQFF. The DNA for the CDR3 is TGTGCCAGCAGGGACAGGGTGCTCTCCTACAATGAGCAGTTCTTC. The whole variable domain, filled in from reference TRBV7-2 and TRBJ2-1, reads GAGVSQSPSNKVTEKGKDVELRCDPISGHTALYWYRQSLGQGLEFLIYFQGNSAPDKSGLPSDRFSAERTGGSVSTLTIQRTQQEDSAVYLCASRDRVLSYNEQFFGPGTRLTVL.

The chain has TRBV19 and TRBJ2-6; the D gene is possibly TRBD1 (6 bases). The germline V and J ends were trimmed by 5 bases and 1 base, with 9 bases remaining between them. This CDR3 spans 15 amino acids. Germline V gives CDR1 LNHDA, CDR2 SQIVND (reference sequence). DNA of the CDR3: TGTGCCAGTAGTTTCGGACAGTCTGGGGCCAACGTCCTGACTTTC. Protein product: CASSFGQSGANVLTF.

The rearrangement joins TRBV12-5 to TRBJ2-5; D might be TRBD1 (6 bases). Germline V gives CDR1 LGHNT, CDR2 FRNRAP. This CDR3 spans 16 amino acids. The germline V and J ends were trimmed by 5 bases and 5 bases, with 21 bases remaining between them. The CDR3 nucleotides read TGTGCTAGTGGTAGTGGGATTGGACAGCCGAAGGAGACCCAGTACTTC. As protein: CASGSGIGQPKETQYF.